The source of this T cell receptor beta chain is a study of T cells in Graves' hyperthyroidism and ophthalmopathy. Background on the study: The authors collected peripheral blood at initial diagnosis, before any treatment.

The V gene lost 0 bases and the J gene lost 3 bases, with 10 bases spanning the gap. Germline CDR1 is LNHNV and CDR2 is YYDKDF (reference sequence). CDR3 size: 15 residues. Researchers barred patients who had uncontrolled infection, other autoimmune disease, pregnancy or lactation. Based on clinical symptoms, serum thyroxine and TRAb, thyroid ultrasound and orbital computed tomography, diagnoses were reached. Using RNA transcripts as the source, TCR beta CDR3 regions were amplified. The study used the HTBI primer set for a first-round RT-PCR of the TCR CDR3. TCRdb processed the multiplex PCR reads anew with MiXCR; each CDR3 protein has one entry. Of a few hundred thousand distinct CDR3 sequences in the sample, approximately 15% are singletons; the top ten hold 5.8%. This clonotype was observed many times.

The sequenced material came from blood. This sequence was found in a woman aged 25 to 39 with Graves' hyperthyroidism that later progressed to Graves' ophthalmopathy. The J gene is TRBJ2-3, the V gene TRBV15; tentative D call: TRBD2 (6 bases). The CDR3 loop reads CATSREPSETDTQYF. DNA for the CDR3: TGTGCCACCAGCAGAGAACCTAGCGAGACAGATACGCAGTATTTT.